This TCR beta chain was identified in a study of siplizumab effects on memory and regulatory T cells. The germline V gene has CDR1 SGHVS and CDR2 FQNEAQ. The CDR3 is made up of 15 amino acids. The ends were cut back, 5 bases at V and 5 bases at J, with 18 bases in the middle. The data were produced by immunoSEQ multiplex PCR, yet TCRdb's version contains in-frame clones alone and is incomplete. The sample records roughly 97,000 clones, roughly 93% being singletons. The sequence was collected from a human donor in good health. Sequencing was carried out using Tregs sorted from blood. This chain joins TRBV7-8 and TRBJ1-2; D unclear. CDR3 sequence (DNA): TGTGCCAGCAGCCCGACCTCCGGTTTCGGGTATGGCTACACCTTC. Translated: CASSPTSGFGYGYTF.